The clone carrying this TCR beta chain has more than one count but fewer than ten. Antigen: not known. The germline V gene has CDR1 MGHRA and CDR2 YSYEKL. V shed 0 bases and J 7 bases; nucleotides not matched to a gene: 25. This CDR3 is 22 amino acids long. The sample is drawn from a study of CD8 T cells in ankylosing spondylitis. Overall study results and limits: Prior work had noted some motif variants in reactive arthritis blood and synovial fluid. A TCR beta motif of several highly homologous variants seemed to mark ankylosing spondylitis blood. Matched ankylosing spondylitis synovial fluid reportedly showed significant enrichment of disease-linked clones.

As the method for making TCR beta libraries, quantitative 5'-RACE with molecular barcodes was used. MiXCR, run by TCRdb on the 5' RACE reads, gives a single entry per CDR3 protein. The sample lists 350,000 to 400,000 distinct CDR3 sequences; roughly 20% were seen once. The V and J genes are TRBV4-1 and TRBJ2-3, with 10 bases lining up with TRBD2. This sequence was found in a male donor with ankylosing spondylitis or in good health (not recorded which). Sequencing was performed on blood, either unsorted or a sorted T cell fraction (not recorded which). CDR3 region: CASSQDEPDLLAGGFLPYTQYF. The CDR3 nucleotides read TGCGCCAGCAGCCAAGATGAACCCGATCTCTTAGCGGGGGGATTTCTACCTTATACGCAGTATTTT.